Below, 31 T cell receptor beta chains from the same sample are listed, as sequenced in a study of tissue T cells after allogeneic stem cell transplantation. Time point specified: mouse harvest day 14 after allogeneic transplant. Each mouse received 10^7 T-cell-depleted marrow cells plus 10^6 splenic CD5+ T cells by tail vein. Repertoires were generated with immunoSEQ multiplex PCR, while TCRdb's copy carries only in-frame clones and drops some. The repertoire consists of 5,500 to 8,500 clones, with approximately 34% occurring once and the leading ten covering roughly 6%. Sequenced material: skin. These TCRs come from a female BALB/c mouse given C57BL/6 T cells with graft-versus-host disease after an allogeneic hematopoietic cell transplant.

As regards this clone: Gene names follow the mouse nomenclature. The sequenced fragment ends 1 residue before the CDR3 boundary, so the rest is inferred from the germline J gene. The chain links TRBV26 to TRBJ2-4; 7 nucleotides match TRBD1. The CDR3 contains 14 residues. The J segment lost 0 bases and the V segment lost 6 bases, leaving 3 bases of the junction unmatched. Germline loops: CDR1 KGHPV, CDR2 FQNQEV (reference sequence). The part of the CDR3 DNA that was read is TGTGCCAGCAGAGGGACAGTTAGTCAAAACACCTTGTAC. Amino acids: CASRGTVSQNTLY. The CDR3 reads in full as CASRGTVSQNTLYF.

About this clone: The listed genes are named as in mouse. The read finishes 1 residue shy of the CDR3 end, and the germline J gene is used to complete it. The chain employs TRBV3 and TRBJ1-3; no definite D call. V lost 1 base and J lost 0, with 7 bases in between. The V gene's germline CDR1 is SNHLY and CDR2 FYNGKV (reference sequence). The CDR3 is 15 residues long. Here the CDR3 reads CASSLERVSGNTLYF. The DNA read from the CDR3 is TGTGCCAGCAGCTTAGAGAGGGTTTCTGGAAATACGCTCTAT.

Turning to this clone: Mouse gene names apply. The read comes to an end 1 residue before the CDR3 does, leaving the germline J gene to fill in the end. The chain joins TRBV16 to TRBJ1-4, with TRBD1 as a possible D gene (6 bases). Trimming left V 3 bases short and J 5 bases short, with 7 bases between. The CDR3 sequence is 13 residues long. Germline V gene data show CDR1 as SGHSA and CDR2 as FRNQAP. The CDR3 DNA, read in part, is TGTGCAAGCAGCTTCACAGGGAACGAAAGATTATTT. Its protein product is CASSFTGNERLF. The CDR3 as a whole reads CASSFTGNERLFF. Combining the CDR3 with reference TRBV16 and TRBJ1-4 gives the whole variable domain NAGVIQTPRHKVTGKGQEATLWCEPISGHSAVFWYRQTIVQGLEFLTYFRNQAPIDDSGMPKERFSAQMPNQSHSTLKIQSTQPQDSAVYLCASSFTGNERLFFGHGTKLSVL.

A remark on this clone: The genes and germline here are from mouse. The read terminates 1 residue ahead of where the CDR3 ends, so the germline J gene completes it. This chain uses TRBV26 with TRBJ2-5, with 12 bases fitting TRBD2. This CDR3 comprises 15 residues. Germline CDR1 reads KGHPV; CDR2 reads FQNQEV (reference sequence). The V gene end was trimmed by 4 bases and the J gene end by 5 bases; junction bases not matched to a gene: 4. The sequenced part of the CDR3 DNA is TGTGCCAGCAGTCCGACTGGGGGGGCGCGAGACACCCAGTAC. Translation gives CASSPTGGARDTQY. The whole CDR3 reads CASSPTGGARDTQYF.

In regard to this clone: Mouse gene names and germline throughout. The read ends 1 residue shy of where the CDR3 ends; the end is completed using the germline J gene. The chain employs TRBV20 and TRBJ1-3; D gene ambiguous. Trimming removed 0 bases at V and 0 bases at J, with 9 bases between. Germline-derived CDR1 and CDR2 are GFQATS and STVNSAI. The CDR3 is 15 residues long. CDR3: CGARDQQNSGNTLYF. The part of the CDR3 DNA that was read is TGTGGTGCTAGGGATCAACAGAATTCTGGAAATACGCTCTAT.

By share of the sample, this clone is medium-sized. Gene names refer to mouse genes. The missing CDR3 end, 1 residue past where the read stops, is filled in from the germline J gene. The rearrangement links TRBV2 to TRBJ2-7; TRBD2 matches 7 bases. After removal of 8 bases from V and 6 bases from J, the junction contained 1 base not matched to a gene. This CDR3 contains 10 residues. Germline V gene data show CDR1 as LGHNA and CDR2 as YSYQKL. The sequenced CDR3 bases are TGTGCCAGCGGGGGGGGTGAACAGTAC. Translation gives CASGGGEQY. The full CDR3 protein reads CASGGGEQYF.

Notes on this clone: Mouse gene names apply. The read ends 1 residue early relative to the CDR3; the germline J gene fills the gap. The chain uses TRBV26 and TRBJ1-3; 10 nucleotides agree with TRBD1. This CDR3 region has 15 residues. V was clipped by 2 bases and J by 2 bases; unmatched bases: 0. Germline CDR1 KGHPV, CDR2 FQNQEV (reference sequence). CDR3 bases read: TGTGCCAGCAGTCTGGACAGGGGGCCTGGAAATACGCTCTAT. Its protein product is CASSLDRGPGNTLY. The full CDR3 sequence reads CASSLDRGPGNTLYF.

A word on this clone: Genes and germline come from the mouse. The read ends 1 residue shy of where the CDR3 ends; the end is completed using the germline J gene. The chain carries TRBV19 and TRBJ2-1; 11 nucleotides agree with TRBD1. Germline V lookup: CDR1 FNHDT, CDR2 SITEND (reference sequence). V dropped 2 bases and J dropped 0; count of bases not matched to a gene: 4. The CDR3 has 17 amino acids. The sequenced CDR3 bases are TGTGCCAGCAGTATCCGGGACAGGGGGAATAACTATGCTGAGCAGTTC. The encoded protein is CASSIRDRGNNYAEQF. The full CDR3 sequence reads CASSIRDRGNNYAEQFF.

This clone was recorded only once. Mouse gene names apply. The sequenced fragment ends 1 residue before the CDR3 boundary, so the rest is inferred from the germline J gene. V and J are TRBV13-1 and TRBJ2-4; 12 bases line up with TRBD2. Germline V CDR1 and CDR2: NSHNY, SYGAGN. The length of the CDR3 is 17 residues. After removal of 5 bases from V and 0 bases from J, the junction contained 7 bases not matched to a gene. The CDR3 is CASRVTGGAHSQNTLYF. The DNA read from the CDR3 is TGTGCCAGCAGAGTGACTGGGGGGGCGCATAGTCAAAACACCTTGTAC.

As for this clone: Gene names and germline refer to mouse. The CDR3 is cut off 1 residue early in the read; its end comes from the germline J gene. V is TRBV3 and J is TRBJ1-1, with 7 bases that match TRBD1. V lost 1 base and J lost 3; bases outside the gene matches: 5. The CDR3 is made up of 15 amino acids. CDR1 and CDR2 from the germline V gene are SNHLY and FYNGKV (reference sequence). CDR3 sequence reads: CASSLDEGADTEVFF. CDR3 DNA (partial): TGTGCCAGCAGCTTAGATGAGGGGGCGGACACAGAAGTCTTC.

In this sample, this clone turned up a few times. The genes are named according to mouse. The read falls 1 residue short of the CDR3 end, and the missing part is taken from the germline J gene. The J gene is TRBJ2-5, the V gene TRBV19, with 7 bases lining up with TRBD1. CDR1 and CDR2 (germline): FNHDT, SITEND (reference sequence). This CDR3 has 13 residues. Trimming removed 3 bases from V and 3 bases from J; junction bases left unmatched: 1. The covered CDR3 bases are TGTGCCAGCAGTACGACAGGGCAAGACACCCAGTAC. Amino acids: CASSTTGQDTQY. Given in full, the CDR3 is CASSTTGQDTQYF.

As for this clone: Any gene name here is a mouse gene name. The sequence runs out 1 residue before the end of the CDR3; the remainder is reconstructed from the germline J gene. The chain uses TRBV16 and TRBJ1-1, with a possible D match to TRBD1 (6 bases). The V end was cut by 2 bases, the J end by 3 bases, with 10 bases between. Germline-derived CDR1 and CDR2 are SGHSA and FRNQAP. The CDR3 totals 14 residues. The CDR3: CASSLSGTYTEVFF. CDR3 DNA (partial): TGTGCAAGCAGCTTAAGTGGGACATACACAGAAGTCTTC.

This clone was found a few times. Genes here carry mouse names. The CDR3 end falls 1 residue outside the read, so it is completed with the germline J gene. This chain links TRBV16 with TRBJ2-7; perhaps TRBD1 as D (6 bases). V gave up 4 bases and J gave up 0 bases, with 10 bases separating them. The CDR3 loop spans 14 amino acids. Germline CDR1 reads SGHSA; CDR2 reads FRNQAP. The CDR3 region is CASSSTRGSYEQYF. CDR3 bases read: TGTGCAAGCAGCTCCACCAGGGGCTCCTATGAACAGTAC.

On this clone itself: Gene names are the mouse ones. From the germline J gene comes the end of the CDR3, since the read stops 1 residue before it. V is TRBV3 and J is TRBJ2-3; 8 bases agree with TRBD2. The V gene end was trimmed by 1 base and the J gene end by 1 base; junction bases not matched to a gene: 4. Germline-derived CDR1 and CDR2 are SNHLY and FYNGKV (reference sequence). The CDR3 is 16 residues long. CDR3 DNA, as far as it was read: TGTGCCAGCAGCTTAGGATGGGGGGGAGGTGCAGAAACGCTGTAT. This sequence encodes CASSLGWGGGAETLY. The full CDR3 protein reads CASSLGWGGGAETLYF. Full variable domain (missing parts from reference TRBV3 and TRBJ2-3): GPKVLQIPSHQIIDMGQMVTLNCDPVSNHLYFYWYKQILGQQMEFLVNFYNGKVMEKSKLFKDQFSVERPDGSYFTLKIQPTALEDSAVYFCASSLGWGGGAETLYFGSGTRLTVL.

To note about this clone: Gene labels here are mouse ones. The read stops 1 residue short of the end of the CDR3; the missing end is completed from the germline J gene. J is TRBJ2-1 and V is TRBV1, with 10 bases lining up with TRBD2. This CDR3 is built from 14 residues. CDR1 is NSQYPW, CDR2 LRSPGD, per germline (reference sequence). V trimming: 5 bases; J trimming: 6 bases; junction bases outside the gene matches: 4. The CDR3 bases that were read are TGCACCTGCAGTCCTGGGGGGGCGGTTGCTGAGCAGTTC. Translated, it gives CTCSPGGAVAEQF. From start to end, the CDR3 is CTCSPGGAVAEQFF.

Concerning this clone: The gene symbols are mouse symbols. The sequenced fragment ends 1 residue before the CDR3 boundary, so the rest is inferred from the germline J gene. The chain joins TRBV26 to TRBJ1-4; the D is unclear. The V gene's germline CDR1 is KGHPV and CDR2 FQNQEV (reference sequence). With 6 bases removed from V and 0 bases from J, the gap between germline ends came to 5 bases. There are 13 residues in the CDR3. CDR3 residues: CASRQISNERLFF. The sequenced CDR3 bases are TGTGCCAGCAGACAGATTTCCAACGAAAGATTATTT.

About this clone itself: Gene names are the mouse ones. Read coverage stops 1 residue before the CDR3 terminus; the germline J gene supplies the remainder. The chain links TRBV26 to TRBJ2-1; 9 positions agree with TRBD2. The length of the CDR3 is 15 residues. In germline, CDR1 is KGHPV, CDR2 FQNQEV (reference sequence). The J segment lost 6 bases and the V segment lost 0 bases, leaving 3 bases of the junction unmatched. The CDR3 loop is CASSLSGGAGAEQFF. Partial CDR3 DNA: TGTGCCAGCAGTCTGTCTGGGGGGGCGGGTGCTGAGCAGTTC.

A note on this clone: All gene names here are mouse names. The CDR3 end is not reached by the read, which stops 1 residue before it; the germline J gene fills it in. The chain couples TRBV12-2 to TRBJ2-5; D is uncertain. The CDR3 is 14 residues long. V shed 0 bases and J shed 1 base, with 7 bases lying between them. Looked up from germline, CDR1 is SGHLS and CDR2 is HYDKME. Incomplete CDR3 DNA: TGTGCCAGCTCTCTCGATTCATACCAAGACACCCAGTAC. Translating gives CASSLDSYQDTQY. The whole CDR3 sequence reads CASSLDSYQDTQYF.

This clone is termed medium-sized (0.01 to 0.1%). Genes and germline are mouse. The read ends 1 residue before the CDR3 terminus; that terminus is restored from the germline J gene. V and J are TRBV26 and TRBJ2-1, with a possible D match to TRBD1 (6 bases). Germline lookup yields CDR1 KGHPV and CDR2 FQNQEV (reference sequence). V was cut by 8 bases and J by 4 bases, with 12 bases left in between. This CDR3 comprises 13 residues. Partial CDR3 DNA: TGTGCCAGCCGCAGGGGAAGATATGCTGAGCAGTTC. Encoded protein: CASRRGRYAEQF. The full CDR3 is CASRRGRYAEQFF.

Comment on this clone: Genes and germline are mouse. The missing CDR3 end, 1 residue past where the read stops, is filled in from the germline J gene. This CDR3 is also generated by other DNA sequences in the sample. V gene TRBV26 combines with J gene TRBJ1-1; D gene unclear. Looked up from germline, CDR1 is KGHPV and CDR2 is FQNQEV (reference sequence). This CDR3 is 13 amino acids long. Trimming stripped 3 bases from V and 0 bases from J, with 5 bases between. The CDR3 bases that were read are TGTGCCAGCAGTCTATCGGCAAACACAGAAGTCTTC. It is translated as CASSLSANTEVF. The full CDR3 protein reads CASSLSANTEVFF.

Concerning this clone itself: The germline and genes are mouse ones. The DNA ends 1 residue before the CDR3 does, and the rest of the CDR3 is filled in from the germline J gene. The chain links TRBV26 to TRBJ1-1; no definite D call. In germline, CDR1 is KGHPV, CDR2 FQNQEV (reference sequence). The CDR3 runs to 12 residues. V was trimmed by 0 bases and J by 10 bases, leaving 9 bases between them. The covered CDR3 bases are TGTGCCAGCAGTCTGTCAGGAGGGATAGTCTTC. It is translated as CASSLSGGIVF. The CDR3 in full is CASSLSGGIVFF.

This clone appeared a few times. These gene names are mouse names. The observed sequence ends 1 residue before the CDR3 terminus, with the missing tail filled in from the germline J gene. The chain employs TRBV16 and TRBJ1-4; D is perhaps TRBD1 (6 bases). This CDR3 comprises 15 residues. V gave up 0 bases and J gave up 4 bases, with 9 bases separating them. Germline values: CDR1 SGHSA, CDR2 FRNQAP. Here the CDR3 reads CASSLEGGGNERLFF. The sequenced part of the CDR3 DNA is TGTGCAAGCAGCTTAGAAGGGGGAGGCAACGAAAGATTATTT.

This clone is categorized as medium-sized (0.01 to 0.1%). Germline and genes here are mouse. The sequence runs out 1 residue before the end of the CDR3; the remainder is reconstructed from the germline J gene. The rearrangement uses TRBV2 and TRBJ2-1, with D perhaps matching TRBD1 (5 bases). The CDR3 has 15 residues. Germline V lookup: CDR1 LGHNA, CDR2 YSYQKL. Trimming removed 0 bases from V and 1 base from J, with 7 bases in between. CDR3 bases read: TGTGCCAGCAGCCAAGAAAGGGGAAACTATGCTGAGCAGTTC. Amino acid sequence: CASSQERGNYAEQF. The full CDR3 reads CASSQERGNYAEQFF.

On this clone itself: Mouse gene names and germline throughout. The CDR3 is cut off 1 residue early in the read; its end comes from the germline J gene. The chain uses TRBV3 and TRBJ2-1; the match to TRBD2 covers 9 bases. The trim removed 5 bases at V and 4 bases at J, leaving 6 bases unmatched. The CDR3 loop spans 15 amino acids. Germline V gene data show CDR1 as SNHLY and CDR2 as FYNGKV (reference sequence). The covered CDR3 bases are TGTGCCAGCAGCCTCTCCGGGACTGGGTATGCTGAGCAGTTC. Translated: CASSLSGTGYAEQF. The full CDR3 protein reads CASSLSGTGYAEQFF.

This clone was counted only a few times. Gene names follow the mouse nomenclature. The read halts 1 residue ahead of the CDR3 end, with the missing end drawn from the germline J gene. The rearrangement uses TRBV26 and TRBJ1-6, with D tentatively TRBD1 (6 bases). TRBJ1-6 is filed as an ORF, its function uncertain. Per the germline V gene, CDR1 is KGHPV and CDR2 is FQNQEV (reference sequence). Trimming pared 3 bases from V and 7 bases from J, leaving 10 bases between. CDR3 size: 14 residues. The CDR3 spells CASSLRQGNSPLYF. Partial CDR3 DNA: TGTGCCAGCAGTCTTCGTCAGGGGAATTCGCCCCTCTAC.

Note on this clone: The listed genes are named as in mouse. Read coverage stops 1 residue before the CDR3 terminus; the germline J gene supplies the remainder. The rearrangement joins TRBV29 to TRBJ2-7, with TRBD1 as a possible D gene (6 bases). V shed 8 bases and J shed 4 bases, with 9 bases lying between them. Per germline, CDR1 MSHET and CDR2 SYDVDS. The CDR3 covers 11 residues. The CDR3 sequence: CASRTDYEQYF. The CDR3 DNA, read in part, is TGTGCTAGCCGGACAGATTATGAACAGTAC.

As for this clone: Here the gene names and germline are mouse. The CDR3 end falls 1 residue outside the read, so it is completed with the germline J gene. This rearrangement joins TRBV26 to TRBJ1-1, with a possible D match to TRBD1 (5 bases). V shed 6 bases and J shed 3 bases, with 8 bases lying between them. This CDR3 has 12 amino acids. The V gene's germline CDR1 is KGHPV and CDR2 FQNQEV (reference sequence). The CDR3 protein is CASSLRDTEVFF. The sequenced CDR3 bases are TGTGCCAGCAGCCTCAGGGACACAGAAGTCTTC.

This clone was counted only a few times. The gene symbols are mouse symbols. The read ends 1 residue before the CDR3 terminus; that terminus is restored from the germline J gene. The chain has TRBV12-1 and TRBJ1-6; D unresolved. TRBJ1-6 is designated an ORF whose function remains uncertain. This CDR3 is 13 amino acids long. V dropped 4 bases and J dropped 2 bases, with 5 bases sitting between them. Germline lookup yields CDR1 SGHSN and CDR2 HYEKVE. The CDR3 region is CASSGTYNSPLYF. CDR3 DNA (partial): TGTGCCAGCTCCGGGACCTATAATTCGCCCCTCTAC.

There are a few counts of this clone. The gene names here belong to mouse. From the germline J gene comes the end of the CDR3, since the read stops 1 residue before it. V gene TRBV15 combines with J gene TRBJ2-2; 10 nucleotides line up with TRBD2. Germline V gives CDR1 SGHND, CDR2 FRSKSL. V gave up 6 bases and J gave up 6 bases; unmatched junction bases: 7. This CDR3 has 15 residues. The CDR3 loop is CASSLGLGVPGQLYF. Incomplete CDR3 DNA: TGTGCCAGCAGCCTCGGACTGGGGGTTCCCGGGCAGCTCTAC.

About this clone: The gene symbols are mouse symbols. The read stops 1 residue short of the end of the CDR3; the missing end is completed from the germline J gene. The V call is TRBV23, the J call TRBJ2-5; the table's D gene call, TRBD2, was not cross checked with the DNA. Germline CDR1 is KGHTA and CDR2 is FQNQQP. The CDR3 extends over 13 amino acids. CDR3 sequence: CSSSRTGTGTQYF. The sequenced part of the CDR3 DNA is TGCTCCAGCAGTCGGACTGGAACGGGCACCCAGTAC. The full variable domain, rest sourced from reference TRBV23 and TRBJ2-5, is DAAVTQKPRYLIKMKGQEAEMKCIPEKGHTAVFWYQQKQSKELKFLIYFQNQQPLDQIDMVKERFSAVCPSSSLCSLGIRTCEAEDSALYLCSSSRTGTGTQYFGPGTRLLVL.

In its sample, this clone is medium-sized. Genes here carry mouse names. Coverage ceases 1 residue before the CDR3 finishes, and the germline J gene fills in the end. The chain carries TRBV26 and TRBJ2-4; 8 bases are shared with TRBD2. The CDR3 contains 15 residues. Germline V gives CDR1 KGHPV, CDR2 FQNQEV (reference sequence). With V trimmed by 0 bases and J by 3 bases, 2 bases remained unmatched. The sequenced part of the CDR3 DNA is TGTGCCAGCAGTCTGTCCTGGGGGGTGCAAAACACCTTGTAC. It codes for CASSLSWGVQNTLY. The CDR3 reads in full as CASSLSWGVQNTLYF.